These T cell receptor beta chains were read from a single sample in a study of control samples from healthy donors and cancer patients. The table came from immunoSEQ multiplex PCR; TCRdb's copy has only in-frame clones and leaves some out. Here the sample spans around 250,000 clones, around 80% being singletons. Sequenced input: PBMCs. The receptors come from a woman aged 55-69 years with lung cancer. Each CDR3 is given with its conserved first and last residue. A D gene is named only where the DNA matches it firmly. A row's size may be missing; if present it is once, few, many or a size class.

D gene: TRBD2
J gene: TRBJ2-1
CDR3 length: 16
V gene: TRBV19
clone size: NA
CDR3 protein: CASSGPTSGAYNEQFF
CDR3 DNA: TGTGCCAGTAGTGGACCCACTAGCGGCGCCTACAATGAGCAGTTCTTC

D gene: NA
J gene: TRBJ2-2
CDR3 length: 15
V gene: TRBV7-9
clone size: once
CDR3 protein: CASSLGGRYTGELFF
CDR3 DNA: TGTGCCAGCAGCTTAGGCGGCCGCTACACCGGGGAGCTGTTTTTT

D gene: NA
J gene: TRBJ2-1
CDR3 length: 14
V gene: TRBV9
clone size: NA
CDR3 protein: CASSVRSSYNEQFF
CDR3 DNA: TGTGCCAGCAGCGTCCGTAGTTCCTACAATGAGCAGTTCTTC

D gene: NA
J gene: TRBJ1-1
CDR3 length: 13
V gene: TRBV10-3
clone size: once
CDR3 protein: CAIRIGENSEAFF
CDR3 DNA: TGTGCCATCAGAATTGGGGAAAATTCTGAAGCTTTCTTT

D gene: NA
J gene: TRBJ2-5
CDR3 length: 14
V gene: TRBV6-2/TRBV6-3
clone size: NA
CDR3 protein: CASSYFPGTETQYF
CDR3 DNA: TGTGCCAGCAGTTACTTCCCAGGGACCGAGACCCAGTACTTC

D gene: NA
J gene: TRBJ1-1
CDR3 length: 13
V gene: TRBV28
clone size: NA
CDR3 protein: CASRPPVYTEAFF
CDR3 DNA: TGTGCCAGCAGACCCCCGGTCTACACTGAAGCTTTCTTT

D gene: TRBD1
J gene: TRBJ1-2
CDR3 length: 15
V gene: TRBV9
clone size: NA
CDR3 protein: CASSTNGQGTVGYTF
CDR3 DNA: TGTGCCAGCAGCACCAACGGACAGGGAACCGTTGGCTACACCTTC

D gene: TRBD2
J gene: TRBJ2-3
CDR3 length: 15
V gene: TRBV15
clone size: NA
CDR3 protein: CATSSGGAGADTQYF
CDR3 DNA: TGTGCCACCAGCAGCGGGGGGGCCGGGGCAGATACGCAGTATTTT

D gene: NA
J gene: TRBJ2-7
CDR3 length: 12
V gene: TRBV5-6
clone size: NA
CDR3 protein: CASSFGQYEQYF
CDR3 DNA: TGTGCCAGCAGCTTTGGCCAATACGAGCAGTACTTC

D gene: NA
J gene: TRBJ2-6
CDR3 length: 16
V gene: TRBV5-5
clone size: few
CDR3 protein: CASSRTGAAGANVLTF
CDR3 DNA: TGTGCCAGCAGCCGGACTGGCGCCGCTGGGGCCAACGTCCTGACTTTC

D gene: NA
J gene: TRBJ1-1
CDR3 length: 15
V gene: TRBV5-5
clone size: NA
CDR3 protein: CASSLRVRPNTEAFF
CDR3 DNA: TGTGCCAGCAGCTTAAGAGTTAGGCCGAACACTGAAGCTTTCTTT

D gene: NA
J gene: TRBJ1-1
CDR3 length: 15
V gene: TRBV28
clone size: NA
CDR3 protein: CASRTSGVGGTEAFF
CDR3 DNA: TGTGCCAGCAGGACTTCAGGGGTCGGGGGGACTGAAGCTTTCTTT

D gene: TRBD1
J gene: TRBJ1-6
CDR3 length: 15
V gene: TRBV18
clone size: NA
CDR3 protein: CASSPGTGSDSPLHF
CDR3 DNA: TGTGCCAGCTCACCAGGGACAGGGTCAGATTCACCCCTCCACTTT

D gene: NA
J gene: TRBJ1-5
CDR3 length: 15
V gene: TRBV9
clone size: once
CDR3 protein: CASSVGGDSNQPQHF
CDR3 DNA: TGTGCCAGCAGCGTAGGCGGAGATAGCAATCAGCCCCAGCATTTT

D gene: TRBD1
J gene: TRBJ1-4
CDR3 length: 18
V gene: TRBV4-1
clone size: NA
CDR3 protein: CASSLTGRITTTNEKLFF
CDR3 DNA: TGCGCCAGCAGCCTGACAGGGCGTATCACCACAACTAATGAAAAACTGTTTTTT

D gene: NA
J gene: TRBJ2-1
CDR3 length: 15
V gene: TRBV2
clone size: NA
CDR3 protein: CASSDGVGFYNEQFF
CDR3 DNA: TGTGCCAGCAGTGATGGGGTGGGATTCTACAATGAGCAGTTCTTC

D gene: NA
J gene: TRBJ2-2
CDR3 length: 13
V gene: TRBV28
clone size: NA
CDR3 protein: CASKVGVTGELFF
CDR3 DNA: TGTGCCAGCAAAGTTGGGGTCACCGGGGAGCTGTTTTTT

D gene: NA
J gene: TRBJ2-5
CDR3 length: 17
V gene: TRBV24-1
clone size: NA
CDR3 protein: CATSESSRVGYQETQYF
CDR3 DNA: TGTGCCACCAGTGAGTCGAGTCGGGTGGGGTACCAAGAGACCCAGTACTTC

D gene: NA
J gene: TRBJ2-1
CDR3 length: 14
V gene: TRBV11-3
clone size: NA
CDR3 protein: CASSLRAKDNEQFF
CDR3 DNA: TGTGCCAGCAGCTTACGGGCTAAGGACAATGAGCAGTTCTTC

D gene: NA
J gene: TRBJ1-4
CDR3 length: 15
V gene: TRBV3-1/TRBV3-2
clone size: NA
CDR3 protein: CASSRRTATNEKLFF
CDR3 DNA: TGTGCCAGCAGCCGGAGGACGGCAACTAATGAAAAACTGTTTTTT

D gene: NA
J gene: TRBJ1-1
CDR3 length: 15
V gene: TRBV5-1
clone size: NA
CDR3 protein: CASSRVSRTNTEAFF
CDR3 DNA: TGCGCCAGCAGCCGGGTATCAAGGACCAACACTGAAGCTTTCTTT

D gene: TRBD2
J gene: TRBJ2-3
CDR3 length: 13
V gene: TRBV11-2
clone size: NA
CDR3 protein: CASRLAGTDTQYF
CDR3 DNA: TGTGCCAGCAGACTAGCGGGCACAGATACGCAGTATTTT

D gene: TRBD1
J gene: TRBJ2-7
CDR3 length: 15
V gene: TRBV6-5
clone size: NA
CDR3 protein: CASSRTRTGGGEQYF
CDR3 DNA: TGTGCCAGCAGTCGTACAAGGACAGGGGGGGGCGAGCAGTACTTC

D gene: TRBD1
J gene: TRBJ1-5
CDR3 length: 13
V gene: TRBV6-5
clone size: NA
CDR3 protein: CASRSGGDQPQHF
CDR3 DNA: TGTGCCAGCAGATCAGGGGGCGATCAGCCCCAGCATTTT

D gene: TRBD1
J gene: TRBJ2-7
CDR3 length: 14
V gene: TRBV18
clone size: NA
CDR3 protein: CASSPGTGVYEQYF
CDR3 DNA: TGTGCCAGCTCACCCGGGACAGGGGTGTACGAGCAGTACTTC

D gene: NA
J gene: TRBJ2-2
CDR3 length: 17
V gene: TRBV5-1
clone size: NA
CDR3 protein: CASSLDAPGARTGELFF
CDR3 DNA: TGCGCCAGCAGCTTGGATGCGCCGGGGGCGAGGACCGGGGAGCTGTTTTTT

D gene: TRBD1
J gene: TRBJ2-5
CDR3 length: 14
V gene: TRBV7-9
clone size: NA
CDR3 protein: CASSFPGGAKTQYF
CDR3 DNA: TGTGCCAGCAGCTTCCCAGGGGGCGCGAAGACCCAGTACTTC

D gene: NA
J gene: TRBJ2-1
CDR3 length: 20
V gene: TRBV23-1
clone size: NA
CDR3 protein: CASSQSEGDTVRSSYNEQFF
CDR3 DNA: TGCGCCAGCAGTCAATCGGAGGGGGACACCGTACGGAGCTCCTACAATGAGCAGTTCTTC

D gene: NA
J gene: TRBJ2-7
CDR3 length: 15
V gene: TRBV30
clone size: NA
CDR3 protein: CAVTTPGHYSYEQYF
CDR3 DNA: TGTGCCGTCACCACCCCGGGACACTATTCCTACGAGCAGTACTTC

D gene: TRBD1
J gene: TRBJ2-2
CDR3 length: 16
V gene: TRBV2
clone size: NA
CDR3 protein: CASSRDRGPYTGELFF
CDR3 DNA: TGTGCCAGCAGTCGGGACAGGGGGCCGTACACCGGGGAGCTGTTTTTT

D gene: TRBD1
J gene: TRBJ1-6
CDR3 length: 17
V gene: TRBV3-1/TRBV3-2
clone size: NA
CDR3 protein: CASSQPGTGVGTSPLHF
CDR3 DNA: TGTGCCAGCAGCCAACCCGGGACAGGGGTGGGTACTTCACCCCTCCACTTT

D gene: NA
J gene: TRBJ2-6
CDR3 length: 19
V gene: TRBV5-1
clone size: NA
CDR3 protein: CASTPGDAPGFAGANVLTF
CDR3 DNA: TGCGCCAGCACGCCGGGGGATGCCCCAGGATTTGCTGGGGCCAACGTCCTGACTTTC

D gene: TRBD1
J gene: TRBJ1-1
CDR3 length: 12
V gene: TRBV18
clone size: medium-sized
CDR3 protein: CASSPGQGGAFF
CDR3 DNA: TGTGCCAGCTCACCGGGACAGGGTGGTGCTTTCTTT

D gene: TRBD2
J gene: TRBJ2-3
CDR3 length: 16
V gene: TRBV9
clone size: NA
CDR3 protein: CASSVTSGTEGDTQYF
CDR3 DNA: TGTGCCAGCAGTGTGACTAGCGGGACCGAAGGGGATACGCAGTATTTT

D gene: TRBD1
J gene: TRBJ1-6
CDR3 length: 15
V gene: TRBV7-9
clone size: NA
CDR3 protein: CASSPQGGINSPLHF
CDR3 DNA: TGTGCCAGCAGCCCCCAGGGGGGGATTAATTCACCCCTCCACTTT

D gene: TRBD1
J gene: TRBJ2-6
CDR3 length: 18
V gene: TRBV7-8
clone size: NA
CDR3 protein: CASSSRDKGALGANVLTF
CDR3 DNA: TGTGCCAGCAGCTCCCGGGATAAGGGGGCTCTGGGGGCCAACGTCCTGACTTTC

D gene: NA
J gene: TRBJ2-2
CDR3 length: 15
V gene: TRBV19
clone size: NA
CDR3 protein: CASSPPGMWTGELFF
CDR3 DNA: TGTGCCAGTAGTCCTCCCGGTATGTGGACCGGGGAGCTGTTTTTT

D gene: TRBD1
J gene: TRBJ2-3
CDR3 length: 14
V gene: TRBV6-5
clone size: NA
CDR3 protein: CASSRDSFTDTQYF
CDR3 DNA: TGTGCCAGCAGTCGGGACAGCTTCACAGATACGCAGTATTTT

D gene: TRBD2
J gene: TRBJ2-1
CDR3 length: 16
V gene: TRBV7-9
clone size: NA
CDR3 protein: CASSTGLAGGRGEQFF
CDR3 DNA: TGTGCCAGCAGTACGGGACTAGCGGGGGGCCGCGGTGAGCAGTTCTTC

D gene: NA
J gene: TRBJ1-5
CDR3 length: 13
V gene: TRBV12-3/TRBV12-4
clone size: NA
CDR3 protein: CASSLDRSQPQHF
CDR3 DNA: TGTGCCAGCAGTTTAGACAGAAGCCAGCCCCAGCATTTT

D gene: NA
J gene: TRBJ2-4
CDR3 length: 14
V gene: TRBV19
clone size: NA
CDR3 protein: CASSHPGDKNIQYF
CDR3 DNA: TGTGCCAGTAGCCACCCAGGAGACAAAAACATTCAGTACTTC

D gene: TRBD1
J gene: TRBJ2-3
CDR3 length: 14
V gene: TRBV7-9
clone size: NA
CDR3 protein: CASSWGQSTDTQYF
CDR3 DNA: TGTGCCAGCAGCTGGGGACAGAGCACAGATACGCAGTATTTT

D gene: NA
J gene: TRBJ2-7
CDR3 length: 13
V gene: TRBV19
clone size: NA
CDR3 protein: CASSIRGGYEQYF
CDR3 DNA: TGTGCCAGTAGTATAAGGGGCGGCTACGAGCAGTACTTC

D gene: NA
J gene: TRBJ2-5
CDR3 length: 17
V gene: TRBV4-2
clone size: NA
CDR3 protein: CASSQDSIGAGGETQYF
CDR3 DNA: TGTGCCAGCAGCCAAGATAGTATCGGGGCCGGGGGAGAGACCCAGTACTTC

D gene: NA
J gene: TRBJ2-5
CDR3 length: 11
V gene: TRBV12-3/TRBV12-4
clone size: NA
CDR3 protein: CASSLAATQYF
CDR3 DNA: TGTGCCAGCAGTTTAGCAGCTACCCAGTACTTC

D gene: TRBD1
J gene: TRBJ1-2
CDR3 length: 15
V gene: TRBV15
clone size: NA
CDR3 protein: CATSASGGGRYGYTF
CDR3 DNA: TGTGCCACCAGCGCTTCAGGGGGGGGCAGATATGGCTACACCTTC

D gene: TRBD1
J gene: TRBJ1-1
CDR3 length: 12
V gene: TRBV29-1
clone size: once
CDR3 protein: CSAEQGAPEAFF
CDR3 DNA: TGCAGCGCCGAACAGGGGGCCCCTGAAGCTTTCTTT

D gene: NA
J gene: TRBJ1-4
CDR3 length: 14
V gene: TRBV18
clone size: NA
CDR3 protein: CASSPPGSEEKLFF
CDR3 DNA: TGTGCCAGCTCACCACCAGGATCCGAGGAAAAACTGTTTTTT

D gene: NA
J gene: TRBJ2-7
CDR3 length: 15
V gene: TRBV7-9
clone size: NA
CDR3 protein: CASSLAGINPYEQYF
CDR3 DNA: TGTGCCAGCAGCTTAGCAGGGATAAACCCCTACGAGCAGTACTTC

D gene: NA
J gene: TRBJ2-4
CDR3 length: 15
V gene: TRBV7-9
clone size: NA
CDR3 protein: CASSPIRGVKNIQYF
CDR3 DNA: TGTGCCAGCAGCCCCATCCGTGGCGTCAAAAACATTCAGTACTTC

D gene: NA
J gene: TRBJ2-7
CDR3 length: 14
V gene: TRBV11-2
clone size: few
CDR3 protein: CASSLGDWGPQQYF
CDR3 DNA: TGTGCCAGCAGCTTAGGGGACTGGGGCCCTCAGCAGTACTTC

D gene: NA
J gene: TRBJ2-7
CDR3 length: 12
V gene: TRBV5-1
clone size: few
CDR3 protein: CASSLQGYEQYF
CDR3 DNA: TGCGCCAGCAGCTTACAGGGTTACGAGCAGTACTTC

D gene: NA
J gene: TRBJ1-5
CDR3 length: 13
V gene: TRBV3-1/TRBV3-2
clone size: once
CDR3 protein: CASSQGLGQPQHF
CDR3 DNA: TGTGCCAGCAGCCAAGGTCTTGGTCAGCCCCAGCATTTT

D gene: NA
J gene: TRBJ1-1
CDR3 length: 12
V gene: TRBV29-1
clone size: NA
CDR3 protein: CSAATGYTEAFF
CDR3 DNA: TGCAGCGCCGCGACAGGATACACTGAAGCTTTCTTT

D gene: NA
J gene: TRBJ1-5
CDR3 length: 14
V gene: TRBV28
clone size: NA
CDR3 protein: CASSLAGREQPQHF
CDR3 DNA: TGTGCCAGCAGTTTAGCAGGGCGGGAGCAGCCCCAGCATTTT

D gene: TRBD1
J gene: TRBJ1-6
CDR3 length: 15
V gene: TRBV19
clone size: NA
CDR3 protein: CASSMTGENNSPLHF
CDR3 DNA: TGTGCCAGTAGTATGACAGGGGAAAATAATTCACCCCTCCACTTT